These 18 T cell receptor beta chains were sequenced from one sample in a study of blood T cell repertoires in COVID-19. Measured with immunoSEQ multiplex PCR; TCRdb has only the in-frame clones, and not every one. Of approximately 200,000 clones detected, about 82% appear once; the ten largest clones hold 4.5% to 6.5%. Sample: peripheral blood. The receptor set was obtained from a woman aged 25 to 45 with acute or convalescent COVID-19.

This clone has only one observation. The chain couples TRBV7-2 to TRBJ2-5, with D perhaps matching TRBD1 (6 bases). The CDR3 is 16 residues long. V was shortened by 1 base and J by 5 bases, with 17 bases between the two germline ends. In germline, CDR1 is SGHTA, CDR2 FQGNSA. The CDR3 loop is CASSLGHDRIRETQYF. The DNA for the CDR3 is TGTGCCAGCAGCTTAGGGCACGACAGGATCAGGGAGACCCAGTACTTC.

This chain links TRBV4-2 with TRBJ2-7; a weak D match, TRBD2 (6 bases). The CDR3 loop spans 13 amino acids. The V end lost 1 base, the J end lost 5 bases, and 9 bases lay between the germline ends. CDR1 and CDR2 from the germline V gene are LGHNA and YNFKEQ. The CDR3 region has the DNA TGTGCCAGCAGCCAAGTCGGCGGGAACGAGCAGTACTTC. It encodes CASSQVGGNEQYF.

This clone was detected only once. The V gene is TRBV6-5, the J gene TRBJ1-2; 11 positions agree with TRBD1. The trim removed 6 bases at V and 8 bases at J, leaving 8 bases unmatched. Germline V gene data show CDR1 as MNHEY and CDR2 as SVGAGI. The CDR3 length is 14 residues. The CDR3 region has the DNA TGTGCCAGCAGGGATTCCGGGACAGGGGGAGGCTACACCTTC. This sequence encodes CASRDSGTGGGYTF.

V gene TRBV5-1 combines with J gene TRBJ1-2; D gene uncertain. Trimming cost V 0 bases and J 4 bases, with 13 bases left between them. This CDR3 contains 15 residues. Looked up from germline, CDR1 is SGHRS and CDR2 is YFSETQ. The DNA of the CDR3 is TGCGCCAGCAGCTTGGGGGAGCAGACTTTCTATGGCTACACCTTC. Translation gives CASSLGEQTFYGYTF.

The chain links TRBV28 to TRBJ1-2; TRBD1 agrees at 10 bases. Per germline, CDR1 MDHEN and CDR2 SYDVKM. The length of the CDR3 is 14 residues. J was trimmed by 6 bases and V by 6 bases; bases with no gene match: 7. In DNA, the CDR3 is TGTGCCAGCAGACCGACAGGGGGCGCTAATGGCTACACCTTC. Translating it yields CASRPTGGANGYTF.

The gene calls are TRBV2 and TRBJ1-5; 8 bases match TRBD1. Germline V gene sequence: CDR1 SNHLY, CDR2 FYNNEI. V was pared by 5 bases and J by 7 bases, with 10 bases of the junction left unmatched. This CDR3 is 15 amino acids long. CDR3 nucleotide sequence: TGTGCCAGCAGTCCCTGGACAGGGTCAGGGCAGCCCCAGCATTTT. It is translated as CASSPWTGSGQPQHF. Based on the CDR3 plus reference TRBV2 and TRBJ1-5, the full variable domain is EPEVTQTPSHQVTQMGQEVILRCVPISNHLYFYWYRQILGQKVEFLVSFYNNEISEKSEIFDDQFSVERPDGSNFTLKIRSTKLEDSAMYFCASSPWTGSGQPQHFGDGTRLSIL.

The J gene is TRBJ1-1, the V gene TRBV7-2; 10 bases align to TRBD1. This CDR3 region has 16 residues. The germline CDR1 and CDR2 sequences are SGHTA and FQGNSA. With V trimmed by 5 bases and J by 4 bases, 10 bases remained unmatched. CDR3: CASSLGPTGGGTEAFF. DNA of the CDR3: TGTGCCAGCAGCCTAGGCCCGACAGGGGGCGGCACTGAAGCTTTCTTT.

The V and J genes are TRBV30 and TRBJ2-7, with TRBD1 matching 10 bases. The V segment lost 3 bases and the J segment 4 bases; nucleotides outside the gene matches: 6. Per germline, CDR1 GTSNPN and CDR2 SVGIG (reference sequence). This CDR3 is built from 14 residues. CDR3 sequence (DNA): TGTGCCTGGAGGCCCGGGACAGGGGTATACGAGCAGTACTTC. This codes for CAWRPGTGVYEQYF. Filled out from reference TRBV30 and TRBJ2-7, the complete variable domain reads SQTIHQWPATLVQPVGSPLSLECTVEGTSNPNLYWYRQAAGRGLQLLFYSVGIGQISSEVPQNLSASRPQDRQFILSSKKLLLSDSGFYLCAWRPGTGVYEQYFGPGTRLTVT.

V gene TRBV29-1 combines with J gene TRBJ1-2; D is uncertain. The CDR3 consists of 14 residues. V lost 0 bases to trimming and J lost 5 bases, with 13 bases between them. Germline CDR1 is SQVTM and CDR2 is ANQGSEA. Written as DNA, the CDR3 is TGCAGCGTTGAAGAAGGCGGCACCATGTATGGCTACACCTTC. Protein sequence: CSVEEGGTMYGYTF.

The gene calls are TRBV3-1 (or the pseudogene TRBV3-2) and TRBJ1-2; a weak D match, TRBD1 (6 bases). The germline CDR1 and CDR2 sequences are LGHDT and YNNKEL (reference sequence). The CDR3 spans 15 residues. V was clipped by 3 bases and J by 6 bases, with 17 bases between them. The CDR3 region has the DNA TGTGCCAGCAGCCATTATTATCGGGACATGGATGGCTACACCTTC. This encodes CASSHYYRDMDGYTF.

The V and J genes are TRBV10-3 and TRBJ2-7; D may be TRBD2 (5 bases). This CDR3 comprises 15 residues. Trimming removed 0 bases from V and 1 base from J, with 10 bases in between. The germline V gene has CDR1 ENHRY and CDR2 SYGVKD. CDR3 residues: CAISESIGGSYEQYF. The CDR3 region has the DNA TGTGCCATCAGTGAGTCGATCGGCGGGTCCTACGAGCAGTACTTC.

A single count supports this clone. DNA of the CDR3: TGTGCCAGCAGTTTGGGGACACATTATGGCTACACCTTC. This encodes CASSLGTHYGYTF. The chain links TRBV27 to TRBJ1-2; weak D call: TRBD1 (6 bases). This CDR3 has 13 amino acids. V was shortened by 3 bases and J by 5 bases, with 10 bases between the two germline ends. Looked up from germline, CDR1 is MNHEY and CDR2 is SMNVEV (reference sequence).

This clone was counted only a few times. The V gene is TRBV10-2, the J gene TRBJ2-7; 10 bases map to TRBD2. Trimming at V came to 3 bases and at J to 5 bases, leaving 7 bases not matched to a gene. The CDR3 loop spans 15 amino acids. Per germline, CDR1 WSHSY and CDR2 SAAADI. The CDR3 reads CASSDSGRVKNEQYF. CDR3 coding DNA: TGCGCCAGCAGTGACAGCGGGAGGGTAAAGAACGAGCAGTACTTC.

The chain couples TRBV5-8 to TRBJ2-7; 10 nucleotides align to TRBD1. CDR1 SGHTS and CDR2 YDEGEE come from the germline V gene. The V gene end was trimmed by 4 bases and the J gene end by 6 bases; junction bases not matched to a gene: 13. This CDR3 is 16 amino acids long. CDR3 in amino acids: CASSRSDRGRSREQYF. DNA of the CDR3: TGTGCCAGCAGCCGCTCCGACAGGGGGCGCTCCCGCGAGCAGTACTTC.

This clone was seen once. This chain joins TRBV3-1 (or the pseudogene TRBV3-2) and TRBJ1-2; D perhaps matches TRBD1 (6 bases). Germline V gives CDR1 LGHDT, CDR2 YNNKEL (reference sequence). The V end was cut by 3 bases, the J end by 8 bases, with 16 bases between. This CDR3 is 14 amino acids long. In DNA, the CDR3 is TGTGCCAGCAGCCAGTTGACAGGACACGACGGCTACACCTTC. It codes for CASSQLTGHDGYTF.

The V and J genes are TRBV28 and TRBJ1-2; tentative D call: TRBD1 (6 bases). CDR1 is MDHEN and CDR2 is SYDVKM in the germline V gene. V was shortened by 2 bases and J by 9 bases, with 10 bases between the two germline ends. This CDR3 comprises 12 residues. As DNA, the CDR3 is TGTGCCAGCAGTTTAAACCAGGGGCGCTACACCTTC. Translation gives CASSLNQGRYTF.

The chain recombines TRBV28 with TRBJ1-2; D remains unclear. Germline V gene data show CDR1 as MDHEN and CDR2 as SYDVKM. The CDR3 has 12 amino acids. V lost 5 bases to trimming and J lost 4 bases, with 8 bases between them. CDR3 nucleotides: TGTGCCAGCAGTCGTGACACCTATGGCTACACCTTC. It translates to CASSRDTYGYTF.

This sequence joins TRBV29-1 and TRBJ1-6; TRBD1 matches at 7 bases. CDR1 is SQVTM, CDR2 ANQGSEA, per germline. With 8 bases clipped from V and 7 bases from J, the junction kept 8 bases outside the gene matches. The CDR3 covers 13 residues. The CDR3 is CSTQTGENSPLHF. Here the CDR3 DNA reads TGCAGCACCCAAACAGGGGAAAATTCACCCCTCCACTTT.